This is a list of T cell receptor beta chains from one sample in a study of cytomegalovirus exposure and HLA in healthy donors. Assay: immunoSEQ multiplex PCR; the TCRdb copy retains only in-frame clones and omits some. This repertoire shows approximately 180,000 clones, approximately 85% found once; its top ten account for roughly 1.5%. The sequenced sample consisted of PBMCs. These receptor sequences come from a young woman in good health and CMV-seronegative. The CDR3 runs from the conserved cysteine through the conserved F or W. Each record gives: J gene, D gene, V gene, clone size, CDR3 DNA, CDR3 protein. A D gene is named only where the DNA matches it firmly. Rows may omit the clone size; those that give it use once, few, many or a size class.

>TRBJ2-5|NA|TRBV2|NA
TGTGCCAGCAGTCATTCCCCCGCAGGGCAAGAGACCCAGTACTTC
CASSHSPAGQETQYF
>TRBJ1-3|NA|TRBV5-4|NA
TGTGCCAGCAGCCTGGTAAACTCTGGAAACACCATATATTTT
CASSLVNSGNTIYF
>TRBJ2-7|TRBD1|TRBV7-6|NA
TGTGCCAGCAGCCTCATCCCGGGACAGGGGAACGAGCAGTACTTC
CASSLIPGQGNEQYF
>TRBJ1-4|NA|TRBV15|NA
TGTGCCACCAGCGCCAGGACAGAAAAACTGTTTTTT
CATSARTEKLFF
>TRBJ1-1|NA|TRBV19|NA
TGTGCCAGTAGACAGGGCCCTATGAACACTGAAGCTTTCTTT
CASRQGPMNTEAFF
>TRBJ2-3|NA|TRBV6-6|NA
TGTGCCAGCCGGGGGGCGGTAGGCACAGATACGCAGTATTTT
CASRGAVGTDTQYF
>TRBJ1-1|NA|TRBV5-5|NA
TGTGCCAGCAGTTCAGGGGTGGCTGCCCACACTGAAGCTTTCTTT
CASSSGVAAHTEAFF
>TRBJ1-1|NA|TRBV10-2|NA
TGCGCCAGCAGTGAGTCACGTGGGCCGATGAACACTGAAGCTTTCTTT
CASSESRGPMNTEAFF
>TRBJ2-2|NA|TRBV7-9|NA
TGTGCCAGCAGCCAAATGACAGACCGTTCGAACACCGGGGAGCTGTTTTTT
CASSQMTDRSNTGELFF
>TRBJ1-2|NA|TRBV10-3|once
TGTGCCATCAGTGAGTCCAGATTCTCCGTTCTGGGCTACACCTTC
CAISESRFSVLGYTF
>TRBJ1-4|NA|TRBV5-1|NA
TGCGCCAGCAGCTCCGAAGGACACTCAACTAATGAAAAACTGTTTTTT
CASSSEGHSTNEKLFF
>TRBJ1-4|TRBD1|TRBV6-1|NA
TGTGCCAGCAGTGAATCGGGGACAGGGTGGAGTGAAAAACTGTTTTTT
CASSESGTGWSEKLFF
>TRBJ1-1|TRBD1|TRBV6-1|NA
TGTGCCAGCAGCCCCGCCCGGGGGACAGGGGGTGAAGCTTTCTTT
CASSPARGTGGEAFF
>TRBJ1-2|NA|TRBV6-1|few
TGTGCCAGCAGTGAAGACCCGGACAAGAGCATGTATGGCTACACCTTC
CASSEDPDKSMYGYTF
>TRBJ2-2|NA|TRBV10-3|NA
TGTGCCATCAGTGAGTCGGTGAATAGCGGTAACACCGGGGAGCTGTTTTTT
CAISESVNSGNTGELFF
>TRBJ1-4|NA|TRBV4-2|NA
TGTGCGACAGCGGGGGTTGGAGCGACAACTAATGAAAAACTGTTTTTT
CATAGVGATTNEKLFF
>TRBJ2-7|TRBD2|TRBV14|NA
TGTGCCAGCAGCCAAGCCGAGCGGGGTATCTCCTACGAGCAGTACTTC
CASSQAERGISYEQYF